These 20 T cell receptor beta chains originate from one sample sequenced in a study of shared clonotypes between healthy human individuals. The data were produced by immunoSEQ multiplex PCR, yet TCRdb's version contains in-frame clones alone and is incomplete. The data contain over 2 million clones, approximately 95% of them seen just once; the ten biggest clones take up roughly 0.13%. Sequencing used naive CD4+ T cells sorted from blood. Documented subset: CD45RA+ positively selected. The receptors here all came from a man younger than 35 in good health.

The chain carries TRBV7-8 and TRBJ1-4, with 8 bases matching TRBD1. Germline V gene sequence: CDR1 SGHVS, CDR2 FQNEAQ. CDR3 length: 16 amino acids. Trimming took 3 bases from V and 5 from J; bases not matched to a gene: 8. CDR3 nucleotide sequence: TGTGCCAGCAGCTTTGAGCTCCGGGACAGGAATGAAAAACTGTTTTTT. This encodes CASSFELRDRNEKLFF.

This sequence joins TRBV13 and TRBJ2-5; possibly TRBD2 for D (5 bases). CDR1 and CDR2 (germline): PRHDT, FYEKMQ (reference sequence). Trimming cost V 2 bases and J 2 bases, with 6 bases left between them. The CDR3 runs to 13 residues. CDR3 sequence (DNA): TGTGCCAGCAGCTTACGGGGACAAGAGACCCAGTACTTC. It yields the protein CASSLRGQETQYF.

This sequence joins TRBV4-1 and TRBJ2-5; D may correspond to TRBD1 or TRBD2 (5 bases each). Deletions cut 0 bases from V and 5 bases from J, with 19 bases between. This CDR3 comprises 17 residues. Germline CDR1 is MGHRA and CDR2 is YSYEKL. The CDR3, as DNA: TGCGCCAGCAGCCAAGAGAAGGGGCTAGCAGGTCGGGAGACCCAGTACTTC. The encoded protein is CASSQEKGLAGRETQYF.

CDR3 coding DNA: TGTGCCAGCAGTGGAGTGGGACCCTATGGCTACACCTTC. Protein: CASSGVGPYGYTF. The chain has TRBV25-1 and TRBJ1-2; tentatively, D is TRBD1 (5 bases). Germline lookup yields CDR1 MGHDK and CDR2 SYGVNS. V lost 4 bases to trimming and J lost 4 bases, with 10 bases between them. This CDR3 contains 13 residues.

The J gene is TRBJ2-1, the V gene TRBV10-2, with D maybe TRBD2 (6 bases). The CDR3 contains 14 residues. V lost 5 bases, J lost 8 bases, and 16 bases lay in between. CDR1 WSHSY and CDR2 SAAADI come from the germline V gene. The CDR3 bases are TGCGCCAGCAGTTGGGGACTCGATCAGTATGAGCAGTTCTTC. Residues: CASSWGLDQYEQFF.

This chain joins TRBV5-1 and TRBJ1-6, with D tentatively TRBD1 (5 bases). The V end was cut by 0 bases, the J end by 6 bases, with 10 bases between. The CDR3 contains 15 residues. Germline CDR1 reads SGHRS; CDR2 reads YFSETQ. The CDR3 sequence is CASSLESGFNSPLHF. DNA of the CDR3: TGCGCCAGCAGCTTGGAGTCAGGGTTTAATTCACCCCTCCACTTT.

The rearrangement joins TRBV10-3 to TRBJ2-7; D is perhaps TRBD1 or TRBD2 (5 bases each). Trimming removed 6 bases from V and 2 bases from J, with 11 bases in between. CDR3 size: 13 residues. Germline values: CDR1 ENHRY, CDR2 SYGVKD. CDR3 nucleotide sequence: TGTGCCATCAGCTGGGACGGTGCCTACGAGCAGTACTTC. Translation gives CAISWDGAYEQYF.

The rearrangement joins TRBV10-3 to TRBJ2-2; 7 bases fit TRBD1. CDR1 and CDR2 from the germline V gene are ENHRY and SYGVKD. The CDR3 has 15 amino acids. V lost 6 bases and J lost 1; bases outside the gene matches: 5. CDR3 in amino acids: CAIRTGTENTGELFF. CDR3 in DNA: TGTGCCATCAGGACCGGGACAGAGAACACCGGGGAGCTGTTTTTT.

In its sample, this clone was seen a few times. The chain employs TRBV10-1 and TRBJ2-2, with 7 bases aligning to TRBD2. The CDR3 runs 16 residues. CDR1 and CDR2 (germline): WNHNN, SYGVQD (reference sequence). V dropped 2 bases and J dropped 1; count of bases not matched to a gene: 4. This CDR3 reads CASSETRGGNTGELFF. Here the CDR3 DNA reads TGCGCCAGCAGTGAGACCCGCGGGGGGAACACCGGGGAGCTGTTTTTT.

The chain employs TRBV5-1 and TRBJ1-1, with 8 bases that match TRBD1. The CDR3 has 14 residues. From germline, CDR1 is SGHRS and CDR2 YFSETQ. The junction had 6 bases not matched to a gene; V was cut back by 4 bases and J by 4 bases. The CDR3 DNA is TGCGCCAGCAGCGTCCTAACAGGGGGCACTGAAGCTTTCTTT. Translated: CASSVLTGGTEAFF.

V is TRBV27 and J is TRBJ2-3, with D perhaps TRBD1 (5 bases). The germline CDR1 and CDR2 sequences are MNHEY and SMNVEV (reference sequence). Trimming pared 2 bases from V and 0 bases from J, leaving 9 bases between. This CDR3 is 15 amino acids long. Here the CDR3 reads CASSLIHRSTDTQYF. CDR3 DNA: TGTGCCAGCAGTTTAATTCACAGGAGCACAGATACGCAGTATTTT.

The chain joins TRBV7-6 to TRBJ1-4; weak D call: TRBD1 (5 bases). The CDR3 is made up of 20 amino acids. Trimming cost V 1 base and J 4 bases, with 25 bases left between them. Per the germline V gene, CDR1 is SGHVS and CDR2 is FNYEAQ. The chain's CDR3 is CASSLGVYRGRSDNNEKLFF. The CDR3 coding sequence is TGTGCCAGCAGCTTAGGGGTCTATCGGGGCAGGTCGGACAATAATGAAAAACTGTTTTTT.

V is TRBV18 and J is TRBJ1-5; no definite D call. This CDR3 contains 16 residues. V was pared by 3 bases and J by 0 bases, with 12 bases between. Germline V lookup: CDR1 KGHSH, CDR2 LQKENI. This CDR3 is CASSPSGPLSNQPQHF. CDR3 nucleotide sequence: TGTGCCAGCTCACCCAGTGGACCCCTTAGCAATCAGCCCCAGCATTTT.

This clone was counted a single time. The chain joins TRBV4-1 to TRBJ2-5; perhaps TRBD1 as D (6 bases). Deletions cut 6 bases from V and 1 base from J, with 9 bases between. This CDR3 has 13 residues. Per germline, CDR1 MGHRA and CDR2 YSYEKL. The CDR3 loop is CASRQTGQETQYF. CDR3 nucleotides: TGCGCCAGCAGACAGACAGGCCAAGAGACCCAGTACTTC.

The chain employs TRBV2 and TRBJ1-6, with D unresolved. Germline assignment: CDR1 SNHLY and CDR2 FYNNEI. This CDR3 has 11 residues. Trimming left V 0 bases short and J 13 bases short, with 4 bases between. As DNA, the CDR3 is TGTGCCAGCAGTGAAGCGTGGCCCCTCCACTTT. Its protein is CASSEAWPLHF.

This chain uses TRBV6-5 with TRBJ1-1; no firm D call. The ends were cut back, 4 bases at V and 1 base at J, with 7 bases in the middle. Germline assignment: CDR1 MNHEY and CDR2 SVGAGI. This CDR3 contains 13 residues. In DNA, the CDR3 is TGTGCCAGCAGTTCCTGGCAGAACACTGAAGCTTTCTTT. This gives the protein CASSSWQNTEAFF.

V gene TRBV28 combines with J gene TRBJ1-1, with TRBD1 as a possible D gene (5 bases). Germline V gives CDR1 MDHEN, CDR2 SYDVKM. The CDR3 is made up of 14 amino acids. The V gene lost 6 bases and the J gene lost 4 bases, with 15 bases spanning the gap. The CDR3 loop reads CASSQFHRRTEAFF. In DNA, the CDR3 is TGTGCCAGCAGCCAATTCCACAGGCGCACTGAAGCTTTCTTT.

This clone is a singleton in its sample. The chain carries TRBV11-2 and TRBJ2-5; no reliable D call. Trimming left V 2 bases short and J 2 bases short, with 9 bases between. Germline V CDR1 and CDR2: SGHAT, FQNNGV. The CDR3 runs 14 residues. In DNA form, the CDR3 reads TGTGCCAGCAGCTTACCCGGCCTTCAAGAGACCCAGTACTTC. This codes for CASSLPGLQETQYF.

The chain couples TRBV5-1 to TRBJ2-7; either TRBD1 or TRBD2 may fit D (6 bases each). This CDR3 is 15 amino acids long. Trimming took off 7 bases at V and 2 bases at J, with 19 bases between the two ends. Looked up from germline, CDR1 is SGHRS and CDR2 is YFSETQ. CDR3 DNA: TGCGCCAGCCATTCGGGGGCCTCATCTCCCTACGAGCAGTACTTC. It codes for CASHSGASSPYEQYF.

The rearrangement joins TRBV7-3 to TRBJ1-5; 9 bases agree with TRBD1. This CDR3 contains 18 residues. In germline, CDR1 is SGHTA, CDR2 FQGTGA. V shed 2 bases, J shed 9 bases, and the junction held 17 bases outside the gene matches. The CDR3 here is CASSLASSLGQGLWPQHF. CDR3 nucleotides: TGTGCCAGCAGCTTAGCTAGTTCGTTGGGACAGGGCTTATGGCCCCAGCATTTT.